The 30 T cell receptor beta chains given below trace back to one sample, sequenced in a study of T-cell reconstitution after alpha-beta-depleted transplantation in children. Preparation of the TCRbeta library was carried out with unique molecular identifiers. TCRdb re-analysed the PCR reads in MiXCR, keeping a single row per CDR3 protein. The sample records about 230,000 distinct CDR3 sequences, around 12% being singletons. Sequencing was performed on PBMCs from the stem cell graft donor, taken from the stem cell graft. The receptor set was obtained from a human donor who donated a stem cell graft to a child with acute lymphoblastic leukemia.

This clonotype has a count of ten or more. The V gene is TRBV2, the J gene TRBJ1-4; D is unresolved. Germline V gene data show CDR1 as SNHLY and CDR2 as FYNNEI. V was shortened by 6 bases and J by 5 bases, with 10 bases between the two germline ends. This CDR3 is 13 amino acids long. In DNA, the CDR3 is TGTGCCAGCAGGAGCCAAAGGAATGAAAAACTGTTTTTT. As protein: CASRSQRNEKLFF. Together with reference TRBV2 and TRBJ1-4, the CDR3 gives the full variable domain: EPEVTQTPSHQVTQMGQEVILRCVPISNHLYFYWYRQILGQKVEFLVSFYNNEISEKSEIFDDQFSVERPDGSNFTLKIRSTKLEDSAMYFCASRSQRNEKLFFGSGTQLSVL.

This clonotype was seen ten or more times. The rearrangement links TRBV29-1 to TRBJ2-2; 7 bases line up with TRBD2. The ends lost 6 bases at V and 2 bases at J; junction bases unmatched: 9. CDR3 length equals 15 residues. Looked up from germline, CDR1 is SQVTM and CDR2 is ANQGSEA. The CDR3 loop reads CSVLERDYNTGELFF. In DNA, the CDR3 is TGCAGCGTACTCGAGCGGGACTATAACACCGGGGAGCTGTTTTTT.

This clonotype occurred many times. This rearrangement joins TRBV7-2 to TRBJ1-5; no clear D. The CDR3 has 12 amino acids. The V and J ends lost 4 bases and 2 bases respectively, with 3 bases between them. Germline loops: CDR1 SGHTA, CDR2 FQGNSA. The CDR3 nucleotides read TGTGCCAGCAGCTCCCGCAATCAGCCCCAGCATTTT. This codes for CASSSRNQPQHF.

The table lists this clonotype with many counts. The chain joins TRBV24-1 to TRBJ1-4; no definite D call. The V gene lost 3 bases and the J gene lost 7 bases, with 17 bases spanning the gap. Germline CDR1 KGHDR, CDR2 SFDVKD. The CDR3 loop spans 16 amino acids. The CDR3: CATSDRAAKVCEKLFF. Here the CDR3 DNA reads TGTGCCACCAGTGATAGGGCCGCGAAGGTTTGTGAAAAACTGTTTTTT.

A word on this clonotype: This clone may be a read error of a much larger clone one base away. The chain has TRBV29-1 and TRBJ2-7, with D hard to call. The V gene's germline CDR1 is SQVTM and CDR2 ANQGSEA. V lost 2 bases and J lost 6, with 11 bases in between. The CDR3 contains 12 residues. CDR3 in amino acids: CSVEWGTGEQYF. DNA of the CDR3: TGCAGCGTTGAATGGGGAACGGGCGAGCAGTACTTC.

The table lists this clonotype with many counts. V usage is TRBV7-2 and J usage is TRBJ2-1, with a tentative D call TRBD1 (5 bases). CDR1 and CDR2 (germline): SGHTA, FQGNSA. CDR3 length equals 16 residues. Trimming shortened V by 4 bases and J by 8 bases, and 21 bases separated the two germline ends. The CDR3 protein is CASSSLGQGFTDEQFF. The DNA of the CDR3 is TGTGCCAGCAGCTCGCTGGGCCAGGGTTTTACCGATGAGCAGTTCTTC.

The V gene is TRBV20-1, the J gene TRBJ2-5, with D hard to call. CDR1 is DFQATT, CDR2 SNEGSKA, per germline (reference sequence). This CDR3 is 14 amino acids long. Trimming took off 0 bases at V and 3 bases at J, with 11 bases between the two ends. As DNA, the CDR3 is TGCAGTGCTAGAGATCTACGGAGAGAAGAGACCCAGTACTTC. Translating gives CSARDLRREETQYF.

This clonotype was counted many times. The chain couples TRBV6-2 or TRBV6-3 to TRBJ1-2; no definite D call. Germline loops: CDR1 MNHEY, CDR2 SVGEGT. CDR3 length equals 12 residues. With 7 bases removed from V and 5 bases from J, the gap between germline ends came to 11 bases. CDR3 sequence (DNA): TGTGCCAGCAAGGATCCGAGTTATGGCTACACCTTC. Protein sequence: CASKDPSYGYTF.

This clonotype appeared a few times. V and J are TRBV12-3 or TRBV12-4 and TRBJ1-1; D is unclear. V was shortened by 2 bases and J by 4 bases, with 5 bases between the two germline ends. The CDR3 spans 12 residues. The CDR3 coding sequence is TGTGCCAGCAGTTTAAGGAGCACTGAAGCTTTCTTT. Translation: CASSLRSTEAFF.

This clonotype was picked up many times. This chain connects TRBV5-1 to TRBJ1-1, with TRBD1 as a possible D gene (6 bases). Germline V CDR1 and CDR2: SGHRS, YFSETQ. The CDR3 totals 19 residues. Trimming stripped 2 bases from V and 4 bases from J, with 27 bases between. CDR3 in DNA: TGCGCCAGCAGCTTAGGTAGACTTGGGCAGGGCAAGGGGGGCACTGAAGCTTTCTTT. Translating gives CASSLGRLGQGKGGTEAFF.

This clonotype was recorded once. This chain links TRBV18 with TRBJ2-1; the match to TRBD1 covers 7 bases. Germline V lookup: CDR1 KGHSH, CDR2 LQKENI. There are 18 residues in the CDR3. With 5 bases clipped from V and 7 bases from J, the junction kept 20 bases outside the gene matches. CDR3 residues: CASSSNPHDRDRKNEQFF. The CDR3 DNA is TGTGCCAGCTCATCAAATCCTCATGACAGGGATCGGAAGAATGAGCAGTTCTTC.

This clonotype appeared a single time. A single base separates this from a much larger clone, so it may be a read error. V usage is TRBV5-1 and J usage is TRBJ2-5, with 8 bases lining up with TRBD2. The CDR3 length is 16 residues. V shed 2 bases and J 5 bases; nucleotides not matched to a gene: 11. Germline CDR1 and CDR2: SGHRS and YFSETQ. CDR3 in DNA: TGCGCCAGCAGCTTACTGGAACTAGCGGAAGGGGAGACCCAGTACTTC. This codes for CASSLLELAEGETQYF.

This clonotype was found many times. V is TRBV12-3 or TRBV12-4 and J is TRBJ1-5; D unclear. Trimming pared 7 bases from V and 6 bases from J, leaving 16 bases between. This CDR3 is 14 amino acids long. The CDR3 DNA is TGTGCCAGCACTAGCGTATCAACTAGTCAGCCCCAGCATTTT. Encoded protein: CASTSVSTSQPQHF.

In the case of this clonotype: Possible read error: a much larger clone is one base away. The gene calls are TRBV12-3 or TRBV12-4 and TRBJ2-1; 7 bases line up with TRBD1. The CDR3 totals 15 residues. Trimming at V came to 6 bases and at J to 7 bases, leaving 12 bases not matched to a gene. The CDR3 DNA follows: TGTGCCAGCAGGAAGACTCGGGACAGCGTAAATGAGCAGTTCTTC. It translates to CASRKTRDSVNEQFF.

A few counts support this clonotype. The chain joins TRBV12-3 or TRBV12-4 to TRBJ2-4, with 11 bases that match TRBD1. The CDR3 contains 18 residues. V lost 5 bases to trimming and J lost 0 bases; unmatched junction nucleotides: 9. CDR3 in DNA: TGTGCCAGCAGTCCGGGACAGGGGGACGGATTAGCCAAAAACATTCAGTACTTC. This encodes CASSPGQGDGLAKNIQYF.

V usage is TRBV4-2 and J usage is TRBJ1-6; D is unclear. V lost 1 base, J lost 1 base, and 11 bases lay in between. The CDR3 consists of 17 residues. Germline values: CDR1 LGHNA, CDR2 YNFKEQ. CDR3 sequence: CASSQVMVGSYNSPLHF. Here the CDR3 DNA reads TGTGCCAGCAGCCAAGTCATGGTCGGGTCCTATAATTCACCCCTCCACTTT.

This clonotype has at least ten counts. The V call is TRBV27, the J call TRBJ2-3; TRBD1 might be the D (5 bases). Trimming removed 6 bases from V and 1 base from J, with 8 bases in between. The germline V gene encodes CDR1 MNHEY and CDR2 SMNVEV (reference sequence). This CDR3 comprises 13 residues. This CDR3 is CASSPQGTDTQYF. The CDR3 bases are TGTGCCAGCAGCCCACAGGGCACAGATACGCAGTATTTT.

This clonotype was seen ten or more times. The chain carries TRBV12-3 or TRBV12-4 and TRBJ2-1; D not certain. There are 13 residues in the CDR3. Deletions cut 3 bases from V and 1 base from J, with 4 bases between. The CDR3 coding sequence is TGTGCCAGCAGTTTGCAGTCCTACAATGAGCAGTTCTTC. This gives the protein CASSLQSYNEQFF.

This clonotype was picked up many times. The chain joins TRBV7-2 to TRBJ2-7; D unresolved. The CDR3 extends over 12 amino acids. Between the trimmed V and J ends, which lost 4 bases and 3 bases, there was a span of 7 bases. Germline-derived CDR1 and CDR2 are SGHTA and FQGNSA. The CDR3 sequence: CASSSEYYEQYF. DNA of the CDR3: TGTGCCAGCAGCTCGGAATACTACGAGCAGTACTTC.

The rearrangement joins TRBV6-6 to TRBJ1-1; no clear D gene. In germline, CDR1 is MNHNY, CDR2 SVGAGI (reference sequence). This CDR3 has 10 residues. The germline V and J ends were trimmed by 5 bases and 10 bases, with 8 bases remaining between them. The CDR3 reads CASSLLRAFF. The CDR3 nucleotides read TGTGCCAGCAGTCTTTTGAGAGCTTTCTTT.

This clonotype was seen many times. The rearrangement links TRBV7-2 to TRBJ2-3; 8 nucleotides line up with TRBD2. After removal of 6 bases from V and 1 base from J, the junction contained 12 bases not matched to a gene. Germline V gene lookup returns CDR1 SGHTA and CDR2 FQGNSA. This CDR3 is 17 amino acids long. CDR3 protein: CASSSTPVGRGTDTQYF. The CDR3 region has the DNA TGTGCCAGCAGTTCAACCCCTGTCGGGAGGGGCACAGATACGCAGTATTTT.

The table lists this clonotype with a few counts. V and J are TRBV7-9 and TRBJ2-7; 10 bases fit TRBD2. Per germline, CDR1 SEHNR and CDR2 FQNEAQ (reference sequence). The CDR3 extends over 15 amino acids. V lost 6 bases to trimming and J lost 3 bases; unmatched junction nucleotides: 8. CDR3 nucleotides: TGTGCCAGCAGGGAGACTAGCGGGTATAACTACGAGCAGTACTTC. Its protein product is CASRETSGYNYEQYF.

This clonotype was seen repeatedly, ten times or more. The chain uses TRBV27 and TRBJ1-5, with D unclear. The germline gives CDR1 MNHEY, CDR2 SMNVEV (reference sequence). V gave up 3 bases and J gave up 5 bases, with 8 bases separating them. The CDR3 runs 13 residues. For the CDR3, the DNA is TGTGCCAGCAGTTTGGGTCCACATCAGCCCCAGCATTTT. It is translated as CASSLGPHQPQHF.

This clonotype was found many times. The rearrangement uses TRBV20-1 and TRBJ2-7; weak D call: TRBD1 (5 bases). The CDR3 totals 13 residues. Germline V gene lookup returns CDR1 DFQATT and CDR2 SNEGSKA (reference sequence). Trimming cost V 3 bases and J 0 bases, with 9 bases left between them. CDR3 region: CSASGQGSYEQYF. CDR3 DNA: TGCAGTGCTAGTGGGCAGGGCTCCTACGAGCAGTACTTC.

This clonotype was observed at least ten times. Compared with germline, one end of the junction differs, possibly owing to a read error. This rearrangement joins TRBV7-7 to TRBJ2-3, with TRBD2 matching 9 bases. The CDR3 runs to 15 residues. Germline V CDR1 and CDR2: SSHAT, FNYEAQ (reference sequence). CDR3 nucleotides: TGTGCTAGCAGCTTAGGACTAGCGAGCACAGATACGCAGTATTTT. Translated: CASSLGLASTDTQYF. The full variable domain, its missing parts supplied by reference TRBV7-7 and TRBJ2-3, is GAGVSQSPRYKVTKRGQDVTLRCDPISSHATLYWYQQALGQGPEFLTYFNYEAQPDKSGLPSDRFSAERPEGSISTLTIQRTEQRDSAMYRCASSLGLASTDTQYFGPGTRLTVL.

This clonotype was seen repeatedly, ten times or more. The chain employs TRBV4-2 and TRBJ1-2, with TRBD1 matching over 9 bases. In germline, CDR1 is LGHNA, CDR2 YNFKEQ. CDR3 length: 15 amino acids. Trimming removed 5 bases from V and 3 bases from J; junction bases left unmatched: 7. Here the CDR3 DNA reads TGTGCCAGCAGCTCCCGGACAGGGGACGACTATGGCTACACCTTC. Its translation is CASSSRTGDDYGYTF.

This clonotype came up many times. The chain recombines TRBV11-2 with TRBJ1-6; TRBD1 might be the D (5 bases). The germline V and J ends were trimmed by 5 bases and 7 bases, with 15 bases remaining between them. This CDR3 region has 15 residues. CDR1 is SGHAT, CDR2 FQNNGV, per germline. Written as DNA, the CDR3 is TGTGCCAGCAGCCTAAGAGGACGGGGGAATTCACCCCTCCACTTT. Protein: CASSLRGRGNSPLHF. Based on the CDR3 plus reference TRBV11-2 and TRBJ1-6, the full variable domain is EAGVAQSPRYKIIEKRQSVAFWCNPISGHATLYWYQQILGQGPKLLIQFQNNGVVDDSQLPKDRFSAERLKGVDSTLKIQPAKLEDSAVYLCASSLRGRGNSPLHFGNGTRLTVT.

The chain couples TRBV5-6 to TRBJ2-3, with a tentative D call TRBD1 (5 bases). V dropped 3 bases and J dropped 5 bases, with 19 bases sitting between them. The CDR3 covers 16 residues. Germline V CDR1 and CDR2: SGHDT, YYEEEE. The CDR3 nucleotides are TGTGCCAGCAGCTCGGAAGGACGTACTGGACAAGATACGCAGTATTTT. Protein product: CASSSEGRTGQDTQYF. The variable domain in full, with the rest retrieved from reference TRBV5-6 and TRBJ2-3, is DAGVTQSPTHLIKTRGQQVTLRCSPKSGHDTVSWYQQALGQGPQFIFQYYEEEERQRGNFPDRFSGHQFPNYSSELNVNALLLGDSALYLCASSSEGRTGQDTQYFGPGTRLTVL.

A remark on this clonotype: A read error is possible here, since a much larger clone lies one base away. V gene TRBV7-9 combines with J gene TRBJ2-7, with 8 nucleotides matching TRBD2. V lost 3 bases and J lost 9; bases outside the gene matches: 10. CDR3 length: 14 residues. From germline, CDR1 is SEHNR and CDR2 FQNEAQ (reference sequence). The CDR3: CASSFHQREPGQYF. In DNA form, the CDR3 reads TGTGCCAGCAGCTTTCATCAGCGGGAGCCCGGGCAGTACTTC.

There are many counts of this clonotype. The chain is built from TRBV3-1 and TRBJ2-3; the D is unclear. Germline V CDR1 and CDR2: LGHDT, YNNKEL (reference sequence). The CDR3 sequence is 12 residues long. V was clipped by 0 bases and J by 4 bases, with 2 bases between them. CDR3 sequence reads: CASSQDPDTQYF. The CDR3 DNA is TGTGCCAGCAGCCAAGACCCAGATACGCAGTATTTT.